The 3 T cell receptor beta chains listed next were all sequenced from one sample in a study of technical replicates of blood from a handful of donors. TCRdb's table, derived via immunoSEQ multiplex PCR, lists solely in-frame clones and lacks some. The sample lists about 97,000 clones, about 95% seen once, with less than 0.4% in the top ten. Sample: T cells isolated from PBMCs. These receptors all stem from a human donor in good health.

The chain has TRBV9 and TRBJ2-2; D may be TRBD2 (6 bases). Germline V gives CDR1 SGDLS, CDR2 YYNGEE. Trimming pared 4 bases from V and 1 base from J, leaving 17 bases between. This CDR3 region has 17 residues. The CDR3 region is CASSPNQLAMNTGELFF. CDR3 DNA sequence: TGTGCCAGCAGCCCCAATCAACTAGCTATGAACACCGGGGAGCTGTTTTTT.

The J gene is TRBJ2-3, the V gene TRBV4-2; 10 bases align to TRBD2. V shed 0 bases and J 7 bases; nucleotides not matched to a gene: 7. The CDR3 is 16 residues long. Per the germline V gene, CDR1 is LGHNA and CDR2 is YNFKEQ. The CDR3 DNA is TGTGCCAGCAGCCAAGATATAGCGGGAGGCGGAAATACGCAGTATTTT. Translating it yields CASSQDIAGGGNTQYF.

CDR3 region: CASSEPGLTTYEQYF. The CDR3 DNA sequence: TGTGCCAGCAGTGAACCGGGACTAACTACCTACGAGCAGTACTTC. The rearrangement joins TRBV2 to TRBJ2-7; 7 nucleotides align to TRBD2. Germline CDR1 reads SNHLY; CDR2 reads FYNNEI. CDR3 size: 15 residues. V lost 2 bases, J lost 2 bases, and 6 bases stayed unmatched.